Sequencing of this T cell receptor (beta chain) was carried out in a study of T cell clones after liver transplantation. Study details: Three of the eight recipients were HCV-positive; the rest had non-autoimmune, non-viral transplant indications. Draws occurred before transplant, before withdrawal, and after complete or failed withdrawal.

A remark on this clone: Its antigen is currently unknown. One junction end does not reproduce the germline sequence, and a read error may be involved. This sample includes further DNA sequences coding for the same CDR3.

The method was immunoSEQ multiplex PCR; TCRdb's version includes in-frame clones alone and lacks a portion of them. In the table there are under 15,000 clones, just under 75% of which are singletons. Study findings and constraints: Migration into the graft, not deletion, may explain lost graft donor-reactive T cells.

CDR3 size: 13 residues. Germline CDR1 SGHRS, CDR2 YFSETQ. The material was CD8+ T cells from blood, obtained at the 22-month timepoint. The TCR was taken from a human patient who received a liver transplant. A subset of T cells may come from the graft donor. V usage is TRBV5-1 and J usage is TRBJ1-2; D is undetermined. CDR3 coding DNA: TGCGCCAGCAGCTCGGACTCTGGCTATGGTTACACCTTC. Its protein product is CASSSDSGYGYTF.